This T cell receptor beta chain was found in a study of blood T cell repertoires in COVID-19. At the level of the study: Collection of acute and convalescent COVID-19 samples took place in the United States, Italy and Spain. In each case, the material was cDNA or gDNA derived from T cells, B-cell-depleted T cells, or PBMCs.

The authors' processing: By means of reference gene primer amplification, nucleated cell counts were estimated. Repertoires were generated with immunoSEQ multiplex PCR, while TCRdb's copy carries only in-frame clones and drops some. From that table come the V and J calls and clone size; the DNA was used to work out D and trimming. The profile covers over 200,000 clones, with 86% appearing a single time and around a tenth taken by the ten largest. V was shortened by 4 bases and J by 7 bases, with 21 bases between the two germline ends. Germline CDR1 is SGHRS and CDR2 is YFSETQ. The CDR3 runs to 16 residues. Seattle's enrolled individuals joined amid active infection and were then monitored longitudinally.

The sample taken for sequencing was peripheral blood. The chain has TRBV5-1 and TRBJ2-1; a possible D gene is TRBD2 (6 bases). This receptor was obtained from a man in his fifties or sixties with COVID-19, enrolled during active disease. The DNA of the CDR3 is TGCGCCAGCAGCACGGGCCTGTGGGGGGAAACGAATGAGCAGTTCTTC. Translating it yields CASSTGLWGETNEQFF.